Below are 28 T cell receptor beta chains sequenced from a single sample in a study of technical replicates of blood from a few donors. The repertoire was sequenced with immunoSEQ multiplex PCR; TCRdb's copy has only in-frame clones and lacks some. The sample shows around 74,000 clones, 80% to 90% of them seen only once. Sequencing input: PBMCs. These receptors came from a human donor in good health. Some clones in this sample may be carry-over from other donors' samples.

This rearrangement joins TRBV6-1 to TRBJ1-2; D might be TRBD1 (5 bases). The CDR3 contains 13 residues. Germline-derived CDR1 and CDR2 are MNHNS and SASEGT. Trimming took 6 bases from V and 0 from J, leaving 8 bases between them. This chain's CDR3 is CASSTGTNYGYTF. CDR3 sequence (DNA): TGTGCCAGCAGCACAGGTACTAACTATGGCTACACCTTC.

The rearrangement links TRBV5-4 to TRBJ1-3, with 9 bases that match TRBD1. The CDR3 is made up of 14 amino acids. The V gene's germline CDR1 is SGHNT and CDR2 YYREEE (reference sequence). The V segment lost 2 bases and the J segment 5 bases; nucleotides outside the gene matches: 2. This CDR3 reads CASSFGQGRNTIYF. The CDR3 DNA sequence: TGTGCCAGCAGCTTCGGACAGGGGAGAAACACCATATATTTT.

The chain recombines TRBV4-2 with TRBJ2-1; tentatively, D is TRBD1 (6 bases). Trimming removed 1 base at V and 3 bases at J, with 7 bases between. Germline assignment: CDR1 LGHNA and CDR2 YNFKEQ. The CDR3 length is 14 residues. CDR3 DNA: TGTGCCAGCAGCCAAGCGGGACACTACAATGAGCAGTTCTTC. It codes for CASSQAGHYNEQFF.

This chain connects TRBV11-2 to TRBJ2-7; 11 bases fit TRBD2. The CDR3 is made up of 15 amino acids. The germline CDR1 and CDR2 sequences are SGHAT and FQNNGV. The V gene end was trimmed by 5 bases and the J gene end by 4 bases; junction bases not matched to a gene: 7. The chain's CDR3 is CASSPGTSGVYEQYF. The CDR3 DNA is TGTGCCAGCAGCCCGGGGACTAGCGGAGTATACGAGCAGTACTTC.

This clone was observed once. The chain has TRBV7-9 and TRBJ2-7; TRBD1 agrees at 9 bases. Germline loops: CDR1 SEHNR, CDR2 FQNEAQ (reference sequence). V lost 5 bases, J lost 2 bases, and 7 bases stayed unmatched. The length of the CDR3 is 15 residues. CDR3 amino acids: CASSPGTGSAYEQYF. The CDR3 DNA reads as TGTGCCAGCAGCCCAGGGACAGGGAGTGCCTACGAGCAGTACTTC.

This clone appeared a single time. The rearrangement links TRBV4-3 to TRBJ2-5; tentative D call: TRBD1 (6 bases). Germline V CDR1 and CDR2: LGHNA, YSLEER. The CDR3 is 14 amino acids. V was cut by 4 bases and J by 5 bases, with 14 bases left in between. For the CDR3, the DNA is TGCGCCAGCAGCCGTCAGTTGGGGGCGGAGACCCAGTACTTC. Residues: CASSRQLGAETQYF.

The CDR3 nucleotides read TGTGCCAGCAGCGGAAGGACAGGAGACACTGAAGCTTTCTTT. It codes for CASSGRTGDTEAFF. The chain employs TRBV7-2 and TRBJ1-1; 7 bases map to TRBD1. The CDR3 spans 14 residues. CDR1 is SGHTA and CDR2 is FQGNSA in the germline V gene. V was pared by 5 bases and J by 3 bases, with 6 bases of the junction left unmatched.

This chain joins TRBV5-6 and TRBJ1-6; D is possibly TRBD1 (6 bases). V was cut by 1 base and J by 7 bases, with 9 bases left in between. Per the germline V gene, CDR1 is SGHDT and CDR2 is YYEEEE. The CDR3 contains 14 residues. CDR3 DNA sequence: TGTGCCAGCAGCTTGACAGGGATGAATTCACCCCTCCACTTT. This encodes CASSLTGMNSPLHF.

CDR3 coding DNA: TGTGCCAGCTCGGGGGACAGGGGTAGCACAGATACGCAGTATTTT. Its protein product is CASSGDRGSTDTQYF. The chain joins TRBV2 to TRBJ2-3; 10 nucleotides agree with TRBD1. Looked up from germline, CDR1 is SNHLY and CDR2 is FYNNEI. J lost 0 bases, V lost 8 bases, and 5 bases had no gene match. CDR3 length equals 15 residues. Using reference TRBV2 and TRBJ2-3 for the parts outside the CDR3, the full variable domain is EPEVTQTPSHQVTQMGQEVILRCVPISNHLYFYWYRQILGQKVEFLVSFYNNEISEKSEIFDDQFSVERPDGSNFTLKIRSTKLEDSAMYFCASSGDRGSTDTQYFGPGTRLTVL.

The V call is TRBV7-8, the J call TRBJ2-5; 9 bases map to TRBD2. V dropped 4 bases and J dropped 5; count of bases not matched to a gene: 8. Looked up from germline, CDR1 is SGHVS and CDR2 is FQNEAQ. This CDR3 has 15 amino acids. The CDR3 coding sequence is TGTGCCAGCAGCTCCCCGCGGCTAGCGGGGGAGACCCAGTACTTC. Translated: CASSSPRLAGETQYF. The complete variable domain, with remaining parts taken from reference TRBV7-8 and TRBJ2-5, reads GAGVSQSPRYKVAKRGQDVALRCDPISGHVSLFWYQQALGQGPEFLTYFQNEAQLDKSGLPSDRFFAERPEGSVSTLKIQRTQQEDSAVYLCASSSPRLAGETQYFGPGTRLLVL.

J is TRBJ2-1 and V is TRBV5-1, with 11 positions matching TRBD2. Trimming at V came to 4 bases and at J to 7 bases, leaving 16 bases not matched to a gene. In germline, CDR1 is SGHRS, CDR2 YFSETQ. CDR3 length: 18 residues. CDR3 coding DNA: TGCGCCAGCAGCGCACTAGCGGGGGCCTTCCTTACAAGGAATGAGCAGTTCTTC. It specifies CASSALAGAFLTRNEQFF.

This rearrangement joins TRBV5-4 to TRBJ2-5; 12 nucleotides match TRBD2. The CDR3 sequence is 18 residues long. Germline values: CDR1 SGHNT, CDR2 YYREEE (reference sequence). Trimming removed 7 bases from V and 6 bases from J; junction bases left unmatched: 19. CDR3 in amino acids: CASGTETSGGIVPKTQYF. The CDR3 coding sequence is TGTGCCAGCGGCACCGAGACTAGCGGGGGTATCGTACCGAAGACCCAGTACTTC.

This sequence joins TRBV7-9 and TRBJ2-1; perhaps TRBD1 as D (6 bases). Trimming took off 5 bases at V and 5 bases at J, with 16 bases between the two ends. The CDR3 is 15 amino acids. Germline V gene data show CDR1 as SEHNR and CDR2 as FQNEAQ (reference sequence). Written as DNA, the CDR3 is TGTGCCAGCAGCCCATCGGGGACACCGAACAATGAGCAGTTCTTC. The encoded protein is CASSPSGTPNNEQFF.

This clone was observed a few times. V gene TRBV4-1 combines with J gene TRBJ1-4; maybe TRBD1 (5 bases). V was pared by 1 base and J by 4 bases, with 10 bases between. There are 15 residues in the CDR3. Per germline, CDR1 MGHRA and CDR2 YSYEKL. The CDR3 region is CASSQGPGRNEKLFF. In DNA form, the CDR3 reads TGCGCCAGCAGCCAAGGTCCAGGGCGTAATGAAAAACTGTTTTTT.

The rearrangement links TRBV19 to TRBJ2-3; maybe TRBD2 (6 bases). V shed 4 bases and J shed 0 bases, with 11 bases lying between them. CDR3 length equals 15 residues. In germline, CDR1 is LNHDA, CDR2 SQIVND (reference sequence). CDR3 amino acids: CASSTSVSSTDTQYF. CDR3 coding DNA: TGTGCCAGTAGTACTAGCGTTTCTAGCACAGATACGCAGTATTTT.

The CDR3 sequence: CAWGTTEAGNTIYF. DNA for the CDR3: TGTGCCTGGGGGACTACCGAAGCTGGAAACACCATATATTTT. This chain uses TRBV30 with TRBJ1-3; a possible D gene is TRBD1 (5 bases). Trimming removed 5 bases at V and 2 bases at J, with 13 bases between. This CDR3 spans 14 amino acids. The germline V gene has CDR1 GTSNPN and CDR2 SVGIG (reference sequence).

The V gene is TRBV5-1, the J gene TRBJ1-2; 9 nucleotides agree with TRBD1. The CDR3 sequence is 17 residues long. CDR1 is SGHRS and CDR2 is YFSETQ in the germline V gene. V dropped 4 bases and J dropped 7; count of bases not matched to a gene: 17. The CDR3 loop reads CASSPLPGTGNFSGYTF. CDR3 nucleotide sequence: TGCGCCAGCAGCCCCCTTCCCGGGACAGGGAATTTTAGTGGCTACACCTTC. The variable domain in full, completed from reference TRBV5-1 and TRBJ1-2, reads KAGVTQTPRYLIKTRGQQVTLSCSPISGHRSVSWYQQTPGQGLQFLFEYFSETQRNKGNFPGRFSGRQFSNSRSEMNVSTLELGDSALYLCASSPLPGTGNFSGYTFGSGTRLTVV.

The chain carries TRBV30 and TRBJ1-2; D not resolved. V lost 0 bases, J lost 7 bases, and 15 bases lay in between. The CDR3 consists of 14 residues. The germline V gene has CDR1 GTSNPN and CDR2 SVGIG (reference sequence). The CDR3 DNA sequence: TGTGCCTGGAGTGTACATTCCAAGGGAGCTGGCTACACCTTC. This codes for CAWSVHSKGAGYTF.

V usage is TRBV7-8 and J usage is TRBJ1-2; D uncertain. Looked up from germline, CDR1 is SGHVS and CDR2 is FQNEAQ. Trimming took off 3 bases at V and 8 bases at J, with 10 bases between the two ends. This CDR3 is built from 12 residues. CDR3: CASSFSLGGYTF. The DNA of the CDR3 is TGTGCCAGCAGCTTCTCCCTCGGGGGCTACACCTTC.

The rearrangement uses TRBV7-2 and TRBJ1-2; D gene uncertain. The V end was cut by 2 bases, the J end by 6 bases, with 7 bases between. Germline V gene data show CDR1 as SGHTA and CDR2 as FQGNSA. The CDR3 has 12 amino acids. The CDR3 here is CASSLSHDGYTF. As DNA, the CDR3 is TGTGCCAGCAGCTTATCCCATGATGGCTACACCTTC.

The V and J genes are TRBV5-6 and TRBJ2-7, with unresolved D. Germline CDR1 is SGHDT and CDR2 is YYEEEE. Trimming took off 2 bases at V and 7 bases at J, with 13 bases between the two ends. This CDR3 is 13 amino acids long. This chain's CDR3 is CASSLILGLEQYF. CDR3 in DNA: TGTGCCAGCAGCTTAATCTTGGGCCTGGAGCAGTACTTC.

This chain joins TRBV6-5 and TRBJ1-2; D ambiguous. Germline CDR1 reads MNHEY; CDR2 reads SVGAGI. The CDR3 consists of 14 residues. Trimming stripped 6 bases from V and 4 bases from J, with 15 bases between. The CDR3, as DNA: TGTGCCAGCAGGACCAGACGGGCGGGCTATGGCTACACCTTC. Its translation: CASRTRRAGYGYTF.

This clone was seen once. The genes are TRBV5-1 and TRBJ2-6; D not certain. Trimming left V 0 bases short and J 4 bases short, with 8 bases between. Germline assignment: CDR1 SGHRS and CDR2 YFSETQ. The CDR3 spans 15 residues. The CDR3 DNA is TGCGCCAGCAGCTTGGGGCCGCGGGGGGCCAACGTCCTGACTTTC. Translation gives CASSLGPRGANVLTF.

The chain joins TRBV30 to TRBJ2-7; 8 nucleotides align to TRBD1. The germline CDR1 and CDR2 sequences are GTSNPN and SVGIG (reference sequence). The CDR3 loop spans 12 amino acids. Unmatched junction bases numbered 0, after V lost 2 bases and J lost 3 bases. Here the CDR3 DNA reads TGTGCCTGGAGTACAGGGGGCTACGAGCAGTACTTC. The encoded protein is CAWSTGGYEQYF.

CDR3 bases: TGTGCCAGCTCACCGCGTCTAGCGGGGACCACAGATACGCAGTATTTT. As protein: CASSPRLAGTTDTQYF. The chain has TRBV18 and TRBJ2-3; 9 positions match TRBD2. After removal of 3 bases from V and 2 bases from J, the junction contained 6 bases not matched to a gene. The CDR3 contains 16 residues. Per the germline V gene, CDR1 is KGHSH and CDR2 is LQKENI.

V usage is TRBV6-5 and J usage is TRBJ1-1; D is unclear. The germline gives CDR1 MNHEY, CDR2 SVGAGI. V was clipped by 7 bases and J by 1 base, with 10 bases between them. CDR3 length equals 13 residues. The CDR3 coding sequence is TGTGCCAGCAACCGGGATGGGAACACTGAAGCTTTCTTT. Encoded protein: CASNRDGNTEAFF.

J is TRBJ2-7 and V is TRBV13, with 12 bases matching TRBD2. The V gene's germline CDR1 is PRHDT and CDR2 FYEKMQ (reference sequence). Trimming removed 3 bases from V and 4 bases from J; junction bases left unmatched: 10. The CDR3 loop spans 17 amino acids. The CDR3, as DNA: TGTGCCAGCAGCTTCCGGACTAGCGGGGTAATAAGATACGAGCAGTACTTC. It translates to CASSFRTSGVIRYEQYF.

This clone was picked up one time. This chain's CDR3 is CASSSGGTTTDTQYF. As DNA, the CDR3 is TGTGCCAGCAGTTCAGGCGGGACCACCACAGATACGCAGTATTTT. The chain uses TRBV6-5 and TRBJ2-3, with a weak D call TRBD2 (6 bases). V gave up 4 bases and J gave up 2 bases, with 13 bases separating them. The CDR3 loop spans 15 amino acids. Germline V gives CDR1 MNHEY, CDR2 SVGAGI.